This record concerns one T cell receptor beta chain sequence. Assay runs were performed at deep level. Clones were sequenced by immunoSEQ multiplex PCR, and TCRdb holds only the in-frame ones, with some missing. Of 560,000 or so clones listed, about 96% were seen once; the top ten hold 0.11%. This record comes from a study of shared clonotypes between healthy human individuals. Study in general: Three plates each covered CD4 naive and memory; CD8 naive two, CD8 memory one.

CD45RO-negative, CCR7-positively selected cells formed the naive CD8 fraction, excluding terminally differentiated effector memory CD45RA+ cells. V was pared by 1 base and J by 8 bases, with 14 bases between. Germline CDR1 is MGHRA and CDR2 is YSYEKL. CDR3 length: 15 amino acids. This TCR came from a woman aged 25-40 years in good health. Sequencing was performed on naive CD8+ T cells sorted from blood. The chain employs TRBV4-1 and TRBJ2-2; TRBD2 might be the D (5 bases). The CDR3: CASSQAALVTGELFF. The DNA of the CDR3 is TGCGCCAGCAGCCAAGCAGCACTAGTGACTGGGGAGCTGTTTTTT.